This is a list of T cell receptor beta chains from one sample in a study of T-cell reconstitution after alpha-beta-depleted transplantation in children. TCRdb reprocessed the PCR reads via MiXCR and lists one record per CDR3 protein. This sample has a few hundred thousand distinct CDR3 sequences, with 18% found just once. The material sequenced was PBMCs from the stem cell graft donor, taken from the stem cell graft. These receptors were obtained from a human donor who donated a stem cell graft to a child with acute lymphoblastic leukemia. The CDR3 runs from the conserved cysteine through the conserved F or W. D genes are given only for firm matches. The listing skips clone size in some rows; elsewhere it reads once, few, many or a size class.

abundance: -; v_gene: TRBV27; j_gene: TRBJ2-1; d_gene: -; CDR3nt: TGTGCCAGCAGTTTATCGCCCGGGACAATCCGCAATGAGCAGTTCTTC; CDR3aa: CASSLSPGTIRNEQFF
abundance: -; v_gene: TRBV4-1; j_gene: TRBJ2-1; d_gene: TRBD2; CDR3nt: TGCGCCAGCAGCCGGCTTCCCGGGACTAGTTACAATGAGCAGTTCTTC; CDR3aa: CASSRLPGTSYNEQFF
abundance: -; v_gene: TRBV27; j_gene: TRBJ2-3; d_gene: -; CDR3nt: TGTGCCAGCAGTCACCAGGGTGTGGATACGCAGTATTTT; CDR3aa: CASSHQGVDTQYF
abundance: -; v_gene: TRBV11-2; j_gene: TRBJ2-3; d_gene: -; CDR3nt: TGTGCCAGCGCCCCTGAGGGGGACGCAGATACGCAGTATTTT; CDR3aa: CASAPEGDADTQYF
abundance: few; v_gene: TRBV6-5; j_gene: TRBJ1-5; d_gene: -; CDR3nt: TGTGCCAGCAGTTCACAGCGGCCTAAGGATCAGCCCCAGCATTTT; CDR3aa: CASSSQRPKDQPQHF
abundance: -; v_gene: TRBV5-1; j_gene: TRBJ2-2; d_gene: TRBD2; CDR3nt: TGCGCCAGCAGCTTCCTAGCGGGGAACACCGGGGAGCTGTTTTTT; CDR3aa: CASSFLAGNTGELFF
abundance: -; v_gene: TRBV5-1; j_gene: TRBJ1-1; d_gene: TRBD1; CDR3nt: TGCGCCAGCAGCGTAGGTTTGGGACAGATGAACACTGAAGCTTTCTTT; CDR3aa: CASSVGLGQMNTEAFF
abundance: -; v_gene: TRBV28; j_gene: TRBJ2-3; d_gene: TRBD2; CDR3nt: TGTGCCAGCAGTGGGATTCCGGGACTAGCGGGAGTAAGAAATACGCAGTATTTT; CDR3aa: CASSGIPGLAGVRNTQYF
abundance: -; v_gene: TRBV7-2; j_gene: TRBJ2-1; d_gene: -; CDR3nt: TGTGCCAGCTGCCCGGGCTACCCTAGGGATGAGCAGTTCTTC; CDR3aa: CASCPGYPRDEQFF
abundance: few; v_gene: TRBV4-2; j_gene: TRBJ2-7; d_gene: -; CDR3nt: TGTGCCAGCAGCCCACTCAGGGGCAGGGTGGCTGACGAGCAGTACTTC; CDR3aa: CASSPLRGRVADEQYF
abundance: few; v_gene: TRBV5-1; j_gene: TRBJ1-1; d_gene: -; CDR3nt: TGCGCCAGCAGCTTGGGGGCCCCCCCTGAAGCTTTCTTT; CDR3aa: CASSLGAPPEAFF
abundance: few; v_gene: TRBV5-1; j_gene: TRBJ1-3; d_gene: -; CDR3nt: TGCGCCAGCAGCCCGACGGCCTCTGGAAACACCATATATTTT; CDR3aa: CASSPTASGNTIYF
abundance: -; v_gene: TRBV7-2; j_gene: TRBJ1-1; d_gene: -; CDR3nt: TGTGCCAGCAGCATGACAAGTTACACTGAAGCTTTCTTT; CDR3aa: CASSMTSYTEAFF
abundance: -; v_gene: TRBV5-1; j_gene: TRBJ1-4; d_gene: -; CDR3nt: TGCGCCAGCAGAGGAGGACCTAATGAAAAACTGTTTTTT; CDR3aa: CASRGGPNEKLFF